What follows are 24 T cell receptor beta chains derived from one specimen sequenced in a study of cytomegalovirus exposure and HLA in healthy donors. PCR primers comprised 60 Vbeta and 13 Jbeta primers. Repertoires were generated with immunoSEQ multiplex PCR, while TCRdb's copy carries only in-frame clones and drops some. The sample lists some 120,000 clones, approximately 72% seen once, with about 9.1% in the top ten. Sequencing was carried out using PBMCs. The receptor source for this set is a woman in her 50s in good health and CMV-seropositive.

The CDR3 bases are TGTGCCTCCAACAGGGAATTGGGTCAGCCCCAGCATTTT. This codes for CASNRELGQPQHF. V is TRBV10-3 and J is TRBJ1-5; a possible D gene is TRBD1 (6 bases). There are 13 residues in the CDR3. Germline-derived CDR1 and CDR2 are ENHRY and SYGVKD. Trimming removed 11 bases at V and 6 bases at J, with 17 bases between.

The chain employs TRBV7-9 and TRBJ1-1; the D gene is possibly TRBD1 (5 bases). This CDR3 is built from 13 residues. Germline CDR1 SEHNR, CDR2 FQNEAQ (reference sequence). Trimming removed 4 bases from V and 3 bases from J, with 9 bases in between. The CDR3 nucleotides read TGTGCCAGCAGCTCCAGGGAGGACACTGAAGCTTTCTTT. It translates to CASSSREDTEAFF.

The genes are TRBV7-2 and TRBJ2-7, with 11 nucleotides matching TRBD2. Trimming cost V 1 base and J 2 bases; bases outside gene matches: 10. Germline V lookup: CDR1 SGHTA, CDR2 FQGNSA. The CDR3 totals 18 residues. The CDR3: CASSLGRLAGGHPYEQYF. The CDR3 bases are TGTGCCAGCAGCTTAGGTCGGCTAGCGGGGGGACACCCCTACGAGCAGTACTTC.

The count of this clone is one. The rearrangement links TRBV2 to TRBJ1-2; 8 bases match TRBD1. Trimming cost V 7 bases and J 6 bases; bases outside gene matches: 1. The germline V gene has CDR1 SNHLY and CDR2 FYNNEI. The CDR3 covers 11 residues. CDR3 protein: CASNRGDGYTF. CDR3 DNA sequence: TGTGCCAGCAACAGGGGGGATGGCTACACCTTC.

The chain employs TRBV2 and TRBJ2-3; 8 nucleotides match TRBD1. Germline CDR1 is SNHLY and CDR2 is FYNNEI. Germline trimming cut 8 bases from V and 4 bases from J; bases unmatched to any gene: 5. The length of the CDR3 is 13 residues. CDR3 protein: CASVWTGPDTQYF. In DNA, the CDR3 is TGTGCCAGCGTTTGGACAGGGCCAGATACGCAGTATTTT.

The chain recombines TRBV6-5 with TRBJ2-2, with 8 bases fitting TRBD2. Germline CDR1 MNHEY, CDR2 SVGAGI. Trimming cost V 4 bases and J 5 bases; bases outside gene matches: 9. The CDR3 has 16 residues. The CDR3 DNA sequence: TGTGCCAGCAGTTCTCCGGGACTAGTTTGGACCGGGGAGCTGTTTTTT. This translates into CASSSPGLVWTGELFF.

The chain joins TRBV30 to TRBJ2-1; 12 bases line up with TRBD2. After removal of 3 bases from V and 7 bases from J, the junction contained 13 bases not matched to a gene. The CDR3 totals 17 residues. The V gene's germline CDR1 is GTSNPN and CDR2 SVGIG (reference sequence). CDR3 amino acids: CAWRAGFLTSGRNEQFF. Written as DNA, the CDR3 is TGTGCCTGGAGGGCGGGATTTCTAACTAGCGGGAGGAATGAGCAGTTCTTC. The full variable domain, its missing parts supplied by reference TRBV30 and TRBJ2-1, is SQTIHQWPATLVQPVGSPLSLECTVEGTSNPNLYWYRQAAGRGLQLLFYSVGIGQISSEVPQNLSASRPQDRQFILSSKKLLLSDSGFYLCAWRAGFLTSGRNEQFFGPGTRLTVL.

In its sample, this clone was seen a few times. The chain is built from TRBV18 and TRBJ2-6; D is ambiguous. Germline values: CDR1 KGHSH, CDR2 LQKENI. The CDR3 runs 20 residues. The germline V and J ends were trimmed by 3 bases and 0 bases, with 21 bases remaining between them. CDR3 bases: TGTGCCAGCTCACCCTCACCCAACGTTCCATTCGGCTCTGGGGCCAACGTCCTGACTTTC. Protein sequence: CASSPSPNVPFGSGANVLTF.

The chain uses TRBV7-2 and TRBJ2-2; D remains ambiguous. This CDR3 is built from 14 residues. Trimming removed 5 bases at V and 3 bases at J, with 10 bases between. The V gene's germline CDR1 is SGHTA and CDR2 FQGNSA. The CDR3 coding sequence is TGTGCCAGCAGCCGCGAGTTAGACACCGGGGAGCTGTTTTTT. This codes for CASSRELDTGELFF.

Note on this clone: Other nucleotide sequences in the sample specify the same CDR3. The chain is built from TRBV15 and TRBJ2-7, with 9 bases identical to TRBD1. Germline V lookup: CDR1 LNHNV, CDR2 YYDKDF (reference sequence). The CDR3 covers 13 residues. CDR3 in amino acids: CATVRDRAYEQYF. CDR3 DNA: TGTGCTACCGTTCGGGACAGGGCCTACGAGCAGTACTTC.

The chain carries TRBV20-1 and TRBJ2-6; D is uncertain. Germline lookup yields CDR1 DFQATT and CDR2 SNEGSKA (reference sequence). The CDR3 has 11 residues. The DNA of the CDR3 is TGCACCCGTTCTGGGGCCAACGTCCTGACTTTC. Translation: CTRSGANVLTF.

In DNA, the CDR3 is TGTGCCAGCTCGAAAGCAGAGAGGAATGGCTACACCTTC. It is translated as CASSKAERNGYTF. The V gene is TRBV28, the J gene TRBJ1-2; D remains unclear. The CDR3 extends over 13 amino acids. V lost 8 bases and J 6 bases, leaving 16 bases between the germline ends. Per germline, CDR1 MDHEN and CDR2 SYDVKM.

The V gene is TRBV5-1, the J gene TRBJ2-5, with TRBD1 matching 7 bases. The CDR3 loop spans 14 amino acids. Per the germline V gene, CDR1 is SGHRS and CDR2 is YFSETQ. Trimming took 4 bases from V and 2 from J; bases not matched to a gene: 5. This CDR3 is CASSPGQLQETQYF. The CDR3 region has the DNA TGCGCCAGCAGCCCGGGACAGCTACAAGAGACCCAGTACTTC.

The genes are TRBV9 and TRBJ2-1; D is undetermined. The ends were cut back, 3 bases at V and 4 bases at J, with 8 bases in the middle. The germline gives CDR1 SGDLS, CDR2 YYNGEE. The length of the CDR3 is 13 residues. The CDR3 DNA sequence: TGTGCCAGCAGCGGGAGTTGGTACAATGAGCAGTTCTTC. It is translated as CASSGSWYNEQFF.

The V and J genes are TRBV11-3 and TRBJ2-5; tentative D call: TRBD2 (7 bases). The V end lost 0 bases, the J end lost 3 bases, and 11 bases lay between the germline ends. Per germline, CDR1 SGHNT and CDR2 YENEEA. The CDR3 is made up of 15 amino acids. For the CDR3, the DNA is TGTGCCAGCAGCTTAGAGCAGGGGAGGGAAGAGACCCAGTACTTC. It is translated as CASSLEQGREETQYF.

This chain links TRBV7-6 with TRBJ2-5; a weak D match, TRBD1 (5 bases). The DNA end lines up better with TRBJ2-7; the J call may be wrong. The CDR3 runs 15 residues. Per the germline V gene, CDR1 is SGHVS and CDR2 is FNYEAQ. The CDR3 is CASSLGTFPSGEQYF. As DNA, the CDR3 is TGTGCCAGCAGCTTAGGGACATTTCCCTCAGGCGAGCAGTACTTC.

The chain carries TRBV5-6 and TRBJ1-2; no reliable D call. Trimming stripped 4 bases from V and 4 bases from J, with 17 bases between. Germline V gives CDR1 SGHDT, CDR2 YYEEEE. The CDR3 is 15 amino acids. CDR3 nucleotide sequence: TGTGCCAGCAGCCCAACCCCTCTCGGAGGCTATGGCTACACCTTC. Residues: CASSPTPLGGYGYTF.

The chain couples TRBV6-5 to TRBJ2-1, with 9 positions matching TRBD2. The CDR3 sequence is 15 residues long. The V gene's germline CDR1 is MNHEY and CDR2 SVGAGI. V dropped 6 bases and J dropped 3; count of bases not matched to a gene: 6. This CDR3 reads CASSLAGLGYNEQFF. The CDR3 DNA reads TGTGCCAGCAGCCTAGCGGGACTGGGCTACAATGAGCAGTTCTTC.

The genes are TRBV4-2 and TRBJ2-2; 9 bases are a match to TRBD2. The CDR3 contains 17 residues. The V and J ends lost 1 base and 4 bases, in that order; junction bases with no gene match: 7. Germline CDR1 LGHNA, CDR2 YNFKEQ. CDR3 bases: TGTGCCAGCAGCCAAGCTCCAGCGGGGGGTGTCACCGGGGAGCTGTTTTTT. As protein: CASSQAPAGGVTGELFF.

The rearrangement links TRBV13 to TRBJ2-7; TRBD1 matches at 7 bases. The CDR3 is 13 residues long. Germline V gives CDR1 PRHDT, CDR2 FYEKMQ (reference sequence). V shed 5 bases, J shed 6 bases, and the junction held 7 bases outside the gene matches. The CDR3 bases are TGTGCCAGCAGCGCCGACAGGGTGGCCGAGCAGTACTTC. It translates to CASSADRVAEQYF.

The CDR3 spells CASSQDSRLAGFNEQFF. The CDR3 nucleotides are TGTGCCAGCAGCCAAGATTCCAGGCTAGCGGGCTTCAATGAGCAGTTCTTC. V and J are TRBV4-2 and TRBJ2-1, with 8 bases fitting TRBD2. Trimming cost V 0 bases and J 6 bases; bases outside gene matches: 10. Germline CDR1 and CDR2: LGHNA and YNFKEQ. The length of the CDR3 is 17 residues.

The chain uses TRBV5-1 and TRBJ2-7; D may be TRBD1 (6 bases). Germline loops: CDR1 SGHRS, CDR2 YFSETQ. Trimming cost V 6 bases and J 1 base, with 14 bases left between them. The CDR3 has 14 amino acids. In DNA, the CDR3 is TGCGCCAGCAACCTTGGACAGCCTTCCTACGAGCAGTACTTC. Amino acids: CASNLGQPSYEQYF.

The J gene is TRBJ1-1, the V gene TRBV6-1, with TRBD1 matching 9 bases. The CDR3 spans 15 residues. Per the germline V gene, CDR1 is MNHNS and CDR2 is SASEGT. V dropped 6 bases and J dropped 3; count of bases not matched to a gene: 8. CDR3 amino acids: CASRALTGGDTEAFF. CDR3 DNA: TGTGCCAGCAGGGCCCTGACAGGGGGGGACACTGAAGCTTTCTTT.

This clone was seen just once. The genes are TRBV5-1 and TRBJ2-3; 9 nucleotides match TRBD1. J was trimmed by 1 base and V by 1 base; bases with no gene match: 4. The germline V gene has CDR1 SGHRS and CDR2 YFSETQ. CDR3 length equals 16 residues. In DNA form, the CDR3 reads TGCGCCAGCAGCTTGTGGACAGGGGTGGGCACAGATACGCAGTATTTT. Translation gives CASSLWTGVGTDTQYF.